This is a list of T cell receptor beta chains from one sample in a study of cytomegalovirus exposure and HLA in healthy donors. TCRdb's table, derived via immunoSEQ multiplex PCR, lists solely in-frame clones and lacks some. The sample lists some 150,000 clones, about 81% occurring once. The sample comprised PBMCs. These receptors were obtained from a woman aged 50 to 60 in good health and CMV-seropositive. Each CDR3 is given with its conserved first and last residue. A D gene is named only where the DNA matches it firmly. Some rows mark clone size as missing; the rest say once, few, many or name a class of expanded clone.

J gene,clone size,V gene,CDR3 length,D gene,CDR3 protein
TRBJ2-3,-,TRBV19,15,-,CASSIVGGLGDTQYF
TRBJ2-5,-,TRBV14,11,-,CASRGGETQYF
TRBJ1-5,-,TRBV30,13,-,CAWSVTAPGPQHF
TRBJ2-2,-,TRBV7-8,15,-,CASSLRDTNTGELFF
TRBJ2-3,-,TRBV25-1,16,TRBD2,CASTPAGSGGEDTQYF
TRBJ2-3,-,TRBV2,16,-,CASSEGRQGSMNTQYF
TRBJ2-1,-,TRBV7-9,16,TRBD2,CASSLVAAGGYNEQFF
TRBJ2-3,few,TRBV7-3,14,TRBD2,CASSLLAGTDTQYF
TRBJ2-1,-,TRBV5-1,15,-,CASSLASPRGNEQFF
TRBJ2-1,-,TRBV7-6,15,-,CASTPEGLAYNEQFF
TRBJ1-1,-,TRBV19,13,-,CASSIVGGGEAFF
TRBJ1-3,-,TRBV7-8,12,-,CASSLVQNTIYF
TRBJ1-1,-,TRBV19,15,TRBD1,CASSTSTRGQARAFF
TRBJ1-2,-,TRBV10-3,14,-,CAISVGPGQYGYTF
TRBJ1-4,few,TRBV6-1,15,-,CASSVHLNRDEKLFF